This TCR beta chain was sequenced for a study of blood T cell repertoires in COVID-19. Across the whole study: COVID-19 samples from acute and convalescent phases originated in the United States, Italy and Spain. In each case, the material was cDNA or gDNA derived from T cells, B-cell-depleted T cells, or PBMCs.

Trimming shortened V by 1 base and J by 4 bases, and 7 bases separated the two germline ends. The CDR3 totals 13 residues. Germline CDR1 and CDR2: SGHTA and FQGNSA. Original processing methods: The authors estimated nucleated cell counts from reference gene primer amplification. Data came from immunoSEQ multiplex PCR; TCRdb stores just in-frame clones and leaves some out. V, J and clone size are taken as reported in that table, and D and trimming were inferred from the DNA itself. In the table there are tens of thousands of clones, 75% to 95% of which are singletons. V and J are TRBV7-2 and TRBJ1-2; D is possibly TRBD1 (5 bases). This clonotype was obtained from a man aged 60 to 69 with acute or convalescent COVID-19. The sample consisted of peripheral blood. CDR3 in DNA: TGTGCCAGCAGCTTAGAGACAGTCTATGGCTACACCTTC. It yields the protein CASSLETVYGYTF.